This entry lists 31 T cell receptor beta chains sequenced from one sample in a study of blood T cell repertoires in COVID-19. Profiled with immunoSEQ multiplex PCR; TCRdb holds only in-frame clones, not every one. The data show roughly 150,000 clones, 85% to 90% seen once. Material: peripheral blood. All receptors derive from a woman of 80 years or more with COVID-19, enrolled during active disease.

With respect to this clone: The sample has other DNA sequences that encode this CDR3 too. The rearrangement joins TRBV6-2 or TRBV6-3 to TRBJ1-5; D gene unclear. The V gene lost 2 bases and the J gene lost 2 bases, with 10 bases spanning the gap. The CDR3 spans 15 residues. Germline values: CDR1 MNHEY, CDR2 SVGEGT. CDR3 nucleotides: TGTGCCAGCAGTTACGGGCGCATTGGCAATCAGCCCCAGCATTTT. Its protein is CASSYGRIGNQPQHF.

V usage is TRBV25-1 and J usage is TRBJ1-1, with D unclear. V shed 4 bases and J shed 1 base, with 7 bases lying between them. This CDR3 contains 13 residues. The germline V gene encodes CDR1 MGHDK and CDR2 SYGVNS. CDR3 protein: CASSVGRNTEAFF. CDR3 coding DNA: TGTGCCAGCAGTGTAGGGAGGAACACTGAAGCTTTCTTT. The variable domain in full, completed from reference TRBV25-1 and TRBJ1-1, reads EADIYQTPRYLVIGTGKKITLECSQTMGHDKMYWYQQDPGMELHLIHYSYGVNSTEKGDLSSESTVSRIRTEHFPLTLESARPSHTSQYLCASSVGRNTEAFFGQGTRLTVV.

This sequence joins TRBV3-1 (or the pseudogene TRBV3-2) and TRBJ1-6; D gene unclear. V was clipped by 4 bases and J by 10 bases, with 14 bases between them. Per the germline V gene, CDR1 is LGHDT and CDR2 is YNNKEL (reference sequence). The CDR3 sequence is 14 residues long. The CDR3 DNA follows: TGTGCCAGCAGCCCATTGGGCCTTACCTCACCCCTCCACTTT. It is translated as CASSPLGLTSPLHF.

J is TRBJ1-1 and V is TRBV29-1; 9 nucleotides line up with TRBD1. The germline CDR1 and CDR2 sequences are SQVTM and ANQGSEA. The CDR3 has 14 amino acids. V shed 2 bases and J 4 bases; nucleotides not matched to a gene: 5. The CDR3 sequence is CSVEFRQGGTEAFF. DNA for the CDR3: TGCAGCGTTGAATTTCGACAGGGGGGCACTGAAGCTTTCTTT.

Here the CDR3 reads CASSLSVTSPGTQYF. DNA for the CDR3: TGTGCCAGCAGCTTGAGTGTGACTAGCCCTGGTACGCAGTATTTT. V gene TRBV5-5 combines with J gene TRBJ2-3; 7 bases are shared with TRBD2. The CDR3 consists of 15 residues. CDR1 is SGHKS, CDR2 YYEKEE, per germline (reference sequence). The V segment lost 1 base and the J segment 8 bases; nucleotides outside the gene matches: 10.

A few counts support this clone. The rearrangement joins TRBV7-8 to TRBJ1-5; D possibly corresponds to TRBD1 (5 bases). CDR1 is SGHVS, CDR2 FQNEAQ, per germline. CDR3 length equals 14 residues. The germline V and J ends were trimmed by 2 bases and 2 bases, with 7 bases remaining between them. The CDR3 DNA reads TGTGCCAGCAGCTTACAACAGGGCAATCAGCCCCAGCATTTT. This sequence encodes CASSLQQGNQPQHF.

The chain uses TRBV19 and TRBJ1-1; D is unresolved. CDR1 and CDR2 (germline): LNHDA, SQIVND (reference sequence). The CDR3 has 13 residues. V was pared by 8 bases and J by 10 bases, with 20 bases between. CDR3 sequence: CASRSSPQSGAFF. In nucleotides, the CDR3 is TGTGCCAGTCGTTCGTCTCCACAATCGGGAGCTTTCTTT.

J is TRBJ2-2 and V is TRBV4-2; TRBD2 is a possible D gene (5 bases). The CDR3 has 16 amino acids. Germline V gene lookup returns CDR1 LGHNA and CDR2 YNFKEQ. With 0 bases removed from V and 3 bases from J, the gap between germline ends came to 11 bases. The CDR3 protein is CASSQDLASYTGELFF. CDR3 in DNA: TGTGCCAGCAGCCAAGATTTAGCGTCGTACACCGGGGAGCTGTTTTTT.

V and J are TRBV28 and TRBJ2-3, with a tentative D call TRBD1 (6 bases). The V end was cut by 3 bases, the J end by 3 bases, with 16 bases between. The CDR3 sequence is 16 residues long. Germline loops: CDR1 MDHEN, CDR2 SYDVKM. CDR3 nucleotide sequence: TGTGCCAGCAGTTTCTCCGGCCCTAGGGGGACAGATACGCAGTATTTT. It translates to CASSFSGPRGTDTQYF.

The sample holds one count of this clone. The chain combines TRBV7-2 with TRBJ2-2; D is ambiguous. The CDR3 runs to 15 residues. V dropped 1 base and J dropped 0 bases, with 6 bases sitting between them. Germline V CDR1 and CDR2: SGHTA, FQGNSA. The CDR3 DNA reads as TGTGCCAGCAGCTTAGACAACGCGAACACCGGGGAGCTGTTTTTT. Its protein is CASSLDNANTGELFF.

This chain connects TRBV25-1 to TRBJ1-5, with D perhaps matching TRBD1 (6 bases). The CDR3 extends over 14 amino acids. CDR1 is MGHDK, CDR2 SYGVNS, per germline. Between the trimmed V and J ends, which lost 6 bases and 5 bases, there was a span of 14 bases. DNA for the CDR3: TGTGCCAGCAGGGGGGCGGGGGCTCATCAGCCCCAGCATTTT. Residues: CASRGAGAHQPQHF.

The chain couples TRBV3-1 (or the pseudogene TRBV3-2) to TRBJ1-2, with a tentative D call TRBD1 (6 bases). The CDR3 covers 12 residues. Germline CDR1 LGHDT, CDR2 YNNKEL (reference sequence). The V gene lost 10 bases and the J gene lost 2 bases, with 11 bases spanning the gap. Here the CDR3 reads CATSTGNYGYTF. The CDR3, as DNA: TGTGCCACCTCGACAGGAAACTATGGCTACACCTTC.

A single count supports this clone. V is TRBV7-2 and J is TRBJ2-7, with unresolved D. The CDR3 is 12 amino acids. The V end lost 4 bases, the J end lost 6 bases, and 10 bases lay between the germline ends. CDR1 is SGHTA, CDR2 FQGNSA, per germline. CDR3 DNA: TGTGCCAGCAGCTCCCCGTTCAGCGAGCAGTACTTC. Translated: CASSSPFSEQYF.

In its sample, this clone was seen once. The chain uses TRBV19 and TRBJ1-1; a possible D gene is TRBD1 (6 bases). The CDR3 is 12 amino acids. Germline V lookup: CDR1 LNHDA, CDR2 SQIVND (reference sequence). Deletions cut 7 bases from V and 3 bases from J, with 9 bases between. In nucleotides, the CDR3 is TGTGCCAGTACATACAGGGACACTGAAGCTTTCTTT. Amino acids: CASTYRDTEAFF.

The rearrangement links TRBV6-2 or TRBV6-3 to TRBJ2-1; 7 bases match TRBD2. The CDR3 totals 16 residues. Germline V CDR1 and CDR2: MNHEY, SVGEGT. The junction had 8 bases not matched to a gene; V was cut back by 2 bases and J by 4 bases. DNA for the CDR3: TGTGCCAGCAGTTACGGTTTTGCGGGGGTATACAATGAGCAGTTCTTC. Protein product: CASSYGFAGVYNEQFF.

This clone appeared a few times. The chain uses TRBV6-5 and TRBJ1-3; 7 bases are a match to TRBD1. CDR3 size: 15 residues. Germline V gene lookup returns CDR1 MNHEY and CDR2 SVGAGI. V trimming: 5 bases; J trimming: 4 bases; junction bases outside the gene matches: 8. The CDR3 DNA reads TGTGCCAGCAGTAGACAGGGAAAATCCGGAAACACCATATATTTT. This codes for CASSRQGKSGNTIYF.

The chain joins TRBV7-8 to TRBJ1-5; no clear D gene. Between the trimmed V and J ends, which lost 1 base and 7 bases, there was a span of 8 bases. Germline V gives CDR1 SGHVS, CDR2 FQNEAQ. The CDR3 is made up of 13 amino acids. In nucleotides, the CDR3 is TGTGCCAGCAGCTTAGAACGGTACCAGCCCCAGCATTTT. Encoded protein: CASSLERYQPQHF.

V gene TRBV24-1 combines with J gene TRBJ1-5, with 12 bases lining up with TRBD1. The ends lost 3 bases at V and 6 bases at J; junction bases unmatched: 2. Germline CDR1 and CDR2: KGHDR and SFDVKD. The CDR3 extends over 15 amino acids. CDR3 in DNA: TGTGCCACCAGTGATGGGACAGGGGGCAGTCAGCCCCAGCATTTT. Translating it yields CATSDGTGGSQPQHF.

The chain links TRBV19 to TRBJ2-1; 8 bases line up with TRBD2. The V and J ends lost 3 bases and 9 bases, in that order; junction bases with no gene match: 10. Looked up from germline, CDR1 is LNHDA and CDR2 is SQIVND (reference sequence). The CDR3 runs 15 residues. CDR3 in DNA: TGTGCCAGTAGTATCCCCCCAGCGGGAGAAACTGAGCAGTTCTTC. This encodes CASSIPPAGETEQFF. The full variable domain, in which reference TRBV19 and TRBJ2-1 provide the parts outside the CDR3, is DGGITQSPKYLFRKEGQNVTLSCEQNLNHDAMYWYRQDPGQGLRLIYYSQIVNDFQKGDIAEGYSVSREKKESFPLTVTSAQKNPTAFYLCASSIPPAGETEQFFGPGTRLTVL.

The chain uses TRBV18 and TRBJ2-3; D call uncertain. The CDR3 spans 15 residues. The germline CDR1 and CDR2 sequences are KGHSH and LQKENI. V gave up 2 bases and J gave up 7 bases, with 16 bases separating them. The CDR3 nucleotides read TGTGCCAGCTCACCAAGTCAGGATGGTTTGAATACGCAGTATTTT. This gives the protein CASSPSQDGLNTQYF.

This clone was found a few times. This rearrangement joins TRBV28 to TRBJ2-7; 7 positions match TRBD1. Germline CDR1 is MDHEN and CDR2 is SYDVKM. Trimming at V came to 3 bases and at J to 2 bases, leaving 4 bases not matched to a gene. This CDR3 contains 14 residues. CDR3 protein: CASSFRGLTYEQYF. In nucleotides, the CDR3 is TGTGCCAGCAGTTTCAGGGGGTTAACCTACGAGCAGTACTTC.

The chain recombines TRBV6-5 with TRBJ1-5, with TRBD1 as a possible D gene (5 bases). The CDR3 extends over 15 amino acids. Per the germline V gene, CDR1 is MNHEY and CDR2 is SVGAGI. Deletions cut 0 bases from V and 2 bases from J, with 8 bases between. DNA for the CDR3: TGTGCCAGCAGTTACTCAGGGGAGGGCAATCAGCCCCAGCATTTT. Translation: CASSYSGEGNQPQHF.

V usage is TRBV11-1 and J usage is TRBJ1-1; 8 bases align to TRBD1. Per the germline V gene, CDR1 is SGHAT and CDR2 is FQDESV (reference sequence). The CDR3 is 13 residues long. The V gene end was trimmed by 5 bases and the J gene end by 10 bases; junction bases not matched to a gene: 9. This chain's CDR3 is CASSQDRVLRAFF. CDR3 DNA sequence: TGTGCCAGCAGCCAGGACAGGGTTCTACGAGCTTTCTTT.

This clone was seen a single time. This sequence joins TRBV5-1 and TRBJ2-1, with TRBD2 identical over 13 bases. The CDR3 spans 19 residues. Looked up from germline, CDR1 is SGHRS and CDR2 is YFSETQ. V shed 0 bases and J 6 bases; nucleotides not matched to a gene: 12. CDR3 nucleotides: TGCGCCAGCAGCTTGGTCGTGACTAGCGGGAGGATTCGTCTCAATGAGCAGTTCTTC. It specifies CASSLVVTSGRIRLNEQFF. Combining the CDR3 with reference TRBV5-1 and TRBJ2-1 gives the whole variable domain KAGVTQTPRYLIKTRGQQVTLSCSPISGHRSVSWYQQTPGQGLQFLFEYFSETQRNKGNFPGRFSGRQFSNSRSEMNVSTLELGDSALYLCASSLVVTSGRIRLNEQFFGPGTRLTVL.

This chain connects TRBV9 to TRBJ1-2; weak D call: TRBD1 (6 bases). Per the germline V gene, CDR1 is SGDLS and CDR2 is YYNGEE. The CDR3 runs to 12 residues. V dropped 3 bases and J dropped 6 bases, with 9 bases sitting between them. The CDR3 protein is CASSGDINGYTF. In DNA, the CDR3 is TGTGCCAGCAGCGGGGACATCAATGGCTACACCTTC. Based on the CDR3 plus reference TRBV9 and TRBJ1-2, the full variable domain is DSGVTQTPKHLITATGQRVTLRCSPRSGDLSVYWYQQSLDQGLQFLIQYYNGEERAKGNILERFSAQQFPDLHSELNLSSLELGDSALYFCASSGDINGYTFGSGTRLTVV.

J is TRBJ2-1 and V is TRBV3-1 (or the pseudogene TRBV3-2); D gene unclear. Trimming took off 5 bases at V and 6 bases at J, with 5 bases between the two ends. This CDR3 comprises 11 residues. Looked up from germline, CDR1 is LGHDT and CDR2 is YNNKEL (reference sequence). CDR3 in amino acids: CASSTSNEQFF. The CDR3 bases are TGTGCCAGCAGCACAAGCAATGAGCAGTTCTTC.

The genes are TRBV4-1 and TRBJ1-6; D unresolved. This CDR3 has 15 amino acids. V lost 0 bases and J 7 bases, leaving 10 bases between the germline ends. Germline-derived CDR1 and CDR2 are MGHRA and YSYEKL. Here the CDR3 reads CASSQDMQVNSPLHF. The CDR3 bases are TGCGCCAGCAGCCAAGATATGCAGGTGAATTCACCCCTCCACTTT.

The rearrangement uses TRBV7-2 and TRBJ2-7, with TRBD2 as a possible D gene (6 bases). V lost 1 base, J lost 5 bases, and 15 bases lay in between. CDR1 and CDR2 from the germline V gene are SGHTA and FQGNSA. The length of the CDR3 is 15 residues. As DNA, the CDR3 is TGTGCCAGCAGCTTAGTTTGGCAGGGAGGACACGAGCAGTACTTC. It codes for CASSLVWQGGHEQYF.

On this clone: Other DNA sequences of this sample code for an identical CDR3. J is TRBJ2-3 and V is TRBV4-3, with 12 bases aligning to TRBD2. This CDR3 has 17 amino acids. Per germline, CDR1 LGHNA and CDR2 YSLEER. V trimming: 4 bases; J trimming: 0 bases; junction bases outside the gene matches: 5. CDR3 loop: CASSRSGTSGSTDTQYF. The CDR3 nucleotides are TGCGCCAGCAGCCGATCCGGGACTAGCGGGAGCACAGATACGCAGTATTTT.

The chain has TRBV9 and TRBJ2-7, with 8 bases aligning to TRBD1. From germline, CDR1 is SGDLS and CDR2 YYNGEE. CDR3 length equals 15 residues. Unmatched junction bases numbered 4, after V lost 0 bases and J lost 2 bases. The CDR3 coding sequence is TGTGCCAGCAGCGTAGGGACAGGGTCTACCTACGAGCAGTACTTC. This encodes CASSVGTGSTYEQYF.

This chain joins TRBV6-2 or TRBV6-3 and TRBJ1-5, with a tentative D call TRBD1 (5 bases). There are 14 residues in the CDR3. V was cut by 4 bases and J by 1 base, with 8 bases left in between. Germline assignment: CDR1 MNHEY and CDR2 SVGEGT. In DNA, the CDR3 is TGTGCCAGCAGTTTCCCAGGGAGCAATCAGCCCCAGCATTTT. Translating gives CASSFPGSNQPQHF.